The clone carrying this T cell receptor (beta chain) was seen many times. This sample is drawn from a study of early T cells in non-severe SARS-CoV-2 infection. Study background: Investigators sequenced bulk RNA drawn from unsorted whole blood, and chains remained unpaired.

TCRdb called the 5' RACE reads again in MiXCR, with one record for every CDR3 protein. The table records 35,000 to 55,000 distinct CDR3 sequences, around 6.3% of them present only once. The sample consisted of whole blood, taken at baseline. This clonotype originated in an adult who was a healthcare worker with PCR-confirmed SARS-CoV-2 infection or an uninfected control (not recorded which).

The CDR3 DNA follows: TGTGCCAGCAGCTTGAGGCTCAGGAACACCGGGGAGCTGTTTTTT. It yields the protein CASSLRLRNTGELFF. This chain connects TRBV5-4 to TRBJ2-2; D call uncertain. V lost 1 base and J 1 base, leaving 8 bases between the germline ends. The CDR3 length is 15 residues. Germline CDR1 is SGHNT and CDR2 is YYREEE (reference sequence).